The present T cell receptor beta chain was sequenced within a study of PD-1 blockade in classical Hodgkin lymphoma. Broader study findings: Lower baseline TCR diversity marked trial partial responders and progressors.

Time point: cycle 4 day 1 (C4D1), after five to seven weeks of nivolumab. Relapse was seen in all patients after autologous stem cell transplantation, and brentuximab vedotin exposure was variable. This CDR3 contains 18 residues. Trimming removed 4 bases at V and 1 base at J, with 20 bases between. Germline V CDR1 and CDR2: MGHRA, YSYEKL. With respect to this clone: Its antigen is still unknown.

Sequenced by immunoSEQ multiplex PCR; TCRdb stores in-frame clones only, minus some. The data show 20,000 to 30,000 clones, with around nine tenths seen just once and around 25% held by the top ten. Sequences were derived from peripheral blood mononuclear cells (PBMCs), sampled before the fourth cycle of nivolumab. This sequence joins TRBV4-1 and TRBJ2-4; possibly TRBD1 for D (6 bases). The TCR sequence derives from a human donor with classical Hodgkin lymphoma. The DNA of the CDR3 is TGCGCCAGCAGCCCCCTACACCGGACAGAATGGGCCAAAAACATTCAGTACTTC. Its protein product is CASSPLHRTEWAKNIQYF.